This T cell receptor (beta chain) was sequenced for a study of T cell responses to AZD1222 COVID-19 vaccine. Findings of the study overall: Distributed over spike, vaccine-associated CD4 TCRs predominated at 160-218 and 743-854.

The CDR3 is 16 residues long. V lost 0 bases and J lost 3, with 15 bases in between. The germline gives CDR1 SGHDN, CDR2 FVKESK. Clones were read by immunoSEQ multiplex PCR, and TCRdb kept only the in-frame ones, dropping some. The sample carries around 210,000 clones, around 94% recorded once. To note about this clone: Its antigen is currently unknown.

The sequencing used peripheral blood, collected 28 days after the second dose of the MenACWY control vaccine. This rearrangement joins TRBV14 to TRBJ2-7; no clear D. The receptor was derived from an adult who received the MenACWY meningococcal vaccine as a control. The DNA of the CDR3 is TGTGCCAGCAGCCAAGACAAGACACCGGTACACTACGAGCAGTACTTC. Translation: CASSQDKTPVHYEQYF.